A selection of T cell receptor beta chains follows, all from one sample in a study of blood T cell repertoires in COVID-19. Measured with immunoSEQ multiplex PCR; TCRdb has only the in-frame clones, and not every one. The data hold tens of thousands of clones, with 78% observed a single time. Sequenced: peripheral blood. These TCRs come from a man in his sixties or seventies with COVID-19, enrolled during active disease. Both conserved end residues are part of each CDR3. Each record gives: D gene, clone size, J gene, CDR3 length, V gene, CDR3 DNA, CDR3 protein. D genes are given only for firm matches. Not every row has a clone size; where given, it reads once, few, many or a size class.

D gene: NA
clone size: NA
J gene: TRBJ2-2
CDR3 length: 15
V gene: TRBV27
CDR3 DNA: TGTGCCAGCAGTTGGAGGACTTTGAACACCGGGGAGCTGTTTTTT
CDR3 protein: CASSWRTLNTGELFF

D gene: NA
clone size: NA
J gene: TRBJ1-2
CDR3 length: 14
V gene: TRBV2
CDR3 DNA: TGTGCCAGCAGTCGGGACATCTTTAACTATGGCTACACCTTC
CDR3 protein: CASSRDIFNYGYTF

D gene: TRBD1
clone size: NA
J gene: TRBJ2-1
CDR3 length: 15
V gene: TRBV6-1
CDR3 DNA: TGTGCCAGCAGTGAACGGGGGACAGGGGGCGATGAGCAGTTCTTC
CDR3 protein: CASSERGTGGDEQFF

D gene: NA
clone size: once
J gene: TRBJ2-6
CDR3 length: 17
V gene: TRBV4-3
CDR3 DNA: TGCGCCAGCAGCCAAGATCTGCGATTGTCTGGGGCCAACGTCCTGACTTTC
CDR3 protein: CASSQDLRLSGANVLTF

D gene: NA
clone size: NA
J gene: TRBJ1-2
CDR3 length: 14
V gene: TRBV6-1
CDR3 DNA: TGTGCCAGCAGTGATCGGAGGGGCGATTATGGCTACACCTTC
CDR3 protein: CASSDRRGDYGYTF

D gene: NA
clone size: NA
J gene: TRBJ1-4
CDR3 length: 14
V gene: TRBV2
CDR3 DNA: TGTGCCAGCGGGAACAGGGACGGCGGTGAAAAACTGTTTTTT
CDR3 protein: CASGNRDGGEKLFF

D gene: NA
clone size: NA
J gene: TRBJ2-3
CDR3 length: 16
V gene: TRBV7-3
CDR3 DNA: TGTGCCAGCAGCTCGACCCCCGGGACTAGCACAGATACGCAGTATTTT
CDR3 protein: CASSSTPGTSTDTQYF

D gene: TRBD2
clone size: NA
J gene: TRBJ2-5
CDR3 length: 17
V gene: TRBV7-2
CDR3 DNA: TGTGCCAGCAGCGGACTAGCTAGCGGGGGGGCTCTGGAGACCCAGTACTTC
CDR3 protein: CASSGLASGGALETQYF

D gene: NA
clone size: NA
J gene: TRBJ2-5
CDR3 length: 17
V gene: TRBV12-2
CDR3 DNA: TGTGCAAGTCGCTTAGCGCCGGGACAGTCTCCTCAAGAGACCCAGTACTTC
CDR3 protein: CASRLAPGQSPQETQYF

D gene: TRBD1
clone size: NA
J gene: TRBJ1-2
CDR3 length: 10
V gene: TRBV20-1
CDR3 DNA: TGCAGTGCGACAGGGGTCGGCTACACCTTC
CDR3 protein: CSATGVGYTF

D gene: NA
clone size: NA
J gene: TRBJ2-2
CDR3 length: 14
V gene: TRBV9
CDR3 DNA: TGTGCCAGCAGCCTTGAGTTCCGGACCGGGGAGCTGTTTTTT
CDR3 protein: CASSLEFRTGELFF

D gene: TRBD2
clone size: NA
J gene: TRBJ2-3
CDR3 length: 17
V gene: TRBV7-3
CDR3 DNA: TGTGCCAGCAGCTTAAACGGACTAGCGGGGGTAGGAGATACGCAGTATTTT
CDR3 protein: CASSLNGLAGVGDTQYF

D gene: NA
clone size: NA
J gene: TRBJ1-5
CDR3 length: 15
V gene: TRBV19
CDR3 DNA: TGTGCCAGTAGCAGCCGACAGCGACGGAATCAGCCCCAGCATTTT
CDR3 protein: CASSSRQRRNQPQHF

D gene: NA
clone size: NA
J gene: TRBJ2-7
CDR3 length: 13
V gene: TRBV11-2
CDR3 DNA: TGTGCCAGCAGCTTCGACTCCGCCCGGGAGCAGTACTTC
CDR3 protein: CASSFDSAREQYF

D gene: NA
clone size: NA
J gene: TRBJ2-2
CDR3 length: 17
V gene: TRBV5-1
CDR3 DNA: TGCGCCAGCAGCTTGGGCCTAGCTGGGATAAACACCGGGGAGCTGTTTTTT
CDR3 protein: CASSLGLAGINTGELFF

D gene: NA
clone size: NA
J gene: TRBJ1-1
CDR3 length: 15
V gene: TRBV4-3
CDR3 DNA: TGCGCCAGCAGGGTAAGGACACTCTTGAACACTGAAGCTTTCTTT
CDR3 protein: CASRVRTLLNTEAFF

D gene: TRBD2
clone size: many
J gene: TRBJ2-5
CDR3 length: 14
V gene: TRBV11-2
CDR3 DNA: TGTGCCAGCAGCTTACGGGGACTACAAGAGACCCAGTACTTC
CDR3 protein: CASSLRGLQETQYF

D gene: TRBD2
clone size: NA
J gene: TRBJ2-2
CDR3 length: 15
V gene: TRBV5-6
CDR3 DNA: TGTGCCAGCAGCCTGGGACTAGTCAAAACCGGGGAGCTGTTTTTT
CDR3 protein: CASSLGLVKTGELFF

D gene: TRBD1
clone size: NA
J gene: TRBJ1-5
CDR3 length: 20
V gene: TRBV27
CDR3 DNA: TGTGCCAGCAGTTTATCCTTCACACTCGGACAGGGGAGACGCAATCAGCCCCAGCATTTT
CDR3 protein: CASSLSFTLGQGRRNQPQHF

D gene: NA
clone size: NA
J gene: TRBJ2-3
CDR3 length: 16
V gene: TRBV13
CDR3 DNA: TGTGCCAGCAGCTCACCCTGGGGGCGTGAGACAGATACGCAGTATTTT
CDR3 protein: CASSSPWGRETDTQYF

D gene: NA
clone size: NA
J gene: TRBJ1-4
CDR3 length: 16
V gene: TRBV18
CDR3 DNA: TGTGCCAGCTCACCGCGGGAGGCATTTGAGGGGGAAAAACTGTTTTTT
CDR3 protein: CASSPREAFEGEKLFF

D gene: NA
clone size: NA
J gene: TRBJ1-5
CDR3 length: 13
V gene: TRBV19
CDR3 DNA: TGTGCCAGTAGTAAGGGGAGCAATCAGCCCCAGCATTTT
CDR3 protein: CASSKGSNQPQHF

D gene: TRBD1
clone size: NA
J gene: TRBJ2-7
CDR3 length: 14
V gene: TRBV29-1
CDR3 DNA: TGCAGCGTTTCTGACAGGGGGGGAACCTACGAGCAGTACTTC
CDR3 protein: CSVSDRGGTYEQYF

D gene: NA
clone size: NA
J gene: TRBJ1-2
CDR3 length: 16
V gene: TRBV7-2
CDR3 DNA: TGTGCCAGCAGCTTAGCTGGGAACCCGGGGAGCTATGGCTATACCTTC
CDR3 protein: CASSLAGNPGSYGYTF

D gene: NA
clone size: NA
J gene: TRBJ2-7
CDR3 length: 14
V gene: TRBV5-1
CDR3 DNA: TGCGCCAGCAGCTTGGGACTCACTCCCTACGAGCAGTACTTC
CDR3 protein: CASSLGLTPYEQYF

D gene: TRBD2
clone size: NA
J gene: TRBJ2-7
CDR3 length: 16
V gene: TRBV6-2/TRBV6-3
CDR3 DNA: TGTGCCAGCAGCACATGGACTAGCGGGGCCTCCTACGAGCAGTACTTC
CDR3 protein: CASSTWTSGASYEQYF

D gene: TRBD1
clone size: once
J gene: TRBJ1-2
CDR3 length: 16
V gene: TRBV7-2
CDR3 DNA: TGTGCCAGCAGCTCAACGCCGGGACAGGGCTTTGGTGGCTACACCTTC
CDR3 protein: CASSSTPGQGFGGYTF

D gene: NA
clone size: many
J gene: TRBJ1-5
CDR3 length: 12
V gene: TRBV12-3/TRBV12-4
CDR3 DNA: TGTGCCAGCGGAGCCTTCAATCAGCCCCAGCATTTT
CDR3 protein: CASGAFNQPQHF

D gene: NA
clone size: NA
J gene: TRBJ1-4
CDR3 length: 15
V gene: TRBV10-3
CDR3 DNA: TGTGCCACAAAGGGAGGGGAAGGGACTAATGAAAAACTGTTTTTT
CDR3 protein: CATKGGEGTNEKLFF

D gene: TRBD2
clone size: NA
J gene: TRBJ2-2
CDR3 length: 14
V gene: TRBV5-4
CDR3 DNA: TGTGCCAGCAGCCCAGGACTAGTTGCAGGGGAGCTGTTTTTT
CDR3 protein: CASSPGLVAGELFF

D gene: TRBD2
clone size: NA
J gene: TRBJ2-7
CDR3 length: 15
V gene: TRBV30
CDR3 DNA: TGTGCCTGGAGTGTTTATAGCGGGAACCGCTACGAGCAGTACTTC
CDR3 protein: CAWSVYSGNRYEQYF

D gene: TRBD1
clone size: few
J gene: TRBJ2-2
CDR3 length: 18
V gene: TRBV19
CDR3 DNA: TGTGCCAGTAGTATGACCTTATCATTTAGACAGGGGGCCGGGGAGCTGTTTTTT
CDR3 protein: CASSMTLSFRQGAGELFF

D gene: TRBD1
clone size: once
J gene: TRBJ1-2
CDR3 length: 12
V gene: TRBV7-9
CDR3 DNA: TGTGCCAGCAGCCCGACAGGGGGTGGCTACACCTTC
CDR3 protein: CASSPTGGGYTF

D gene: NA
clone size: once
J gene: TRBJ2-3
CDR3 length: 13
V gene: TRBV6-6
CDR3 DNA: TGTGCCAGCAGTTACGAGGGTGGTGATACGCAGTATTTT
CDR3 protein: CASSYEGGDTQYF

D gene: NA
clone size: NA
J gene: TRBJ1-3
CDR3 length: 17
V gene: TRBV7-2
CDR3 DNA: TGTGCCAGCAGCTTAGCGGTCAGGGCGTTCTCTGGAAACACCATATATTTT
CDR3 protein: CASSLAVRAFSGNTIYF

D gene: NA
clone size: NA
J gene: TRBJ1-4
CDR3 length: 14
V gene: TRBV6-6
CDR3 DNA: TGTGCCAGCAGGCCGGGTGCAACTAATGAAAAACTGTTTTTT
CDR3 protein: CASRPGATNEKLFF

D gene: NA
clone size: NA
J gene: TRBJ2-3
CDR3 length: 14
V gene: TRBV7-2
CDR3 DNA: TGTGCCAGCAGCTTTCCCACAGGCGCAGATACGCAGTATTTT
CDR3 protein: CASSFPTGADTQYF

D gene: TRBD2
clone size: NA
J gene: TRBJ2-5
CDR3 length: 13
V gene: TRBV7-2
CDR3 DNA: TGTGCCATCACAACTAGCGGGGGCAGTAGCCAGTACTTC
CDR3 protein: CAITTSGGSSQYF

D gene: TRBD1
clone size: NA
J gene: TRBJ1-1
CDR3 length: 14
V gene: TRBV30
CDR3 DNA: TGTGCCTGGAGTGTACAGGGGGCGGACACTGAAGCTTTCTTT
CDR3 protein: CAWSVQGADTEAFF

D gene: TRBD2
clone size: once
J gene: TRBJ2-5
CDR3 length: 17
V gene: TRBV7-8
CDR3 DNA: TGTGCCAGCAGCTCTCTAAGGATAGCGGGAGTTGGAGAGACCCAGTACTTC
CDR3 protein: CASSSLRIAGVGETQYF

D gene: TRBD2
clone size: NA
J gene: TRBJ2-7
CDR3 length: 15
V gene: TRBV7-8
CDR3 DNA: TGTGCCAGCAGCGACCATCTAGCGGTCTCCTACGAGCAGTACTTC
CDR3 protein: CASSDHLAVSYEQYF

D gene: NA
clone size: NA
J gene: TRBJ1-1
CDR3 length: 15
V gene: TRBV11-3
CDR3 DNA: TGTGCCAGCAGCTTAGGGGCCGGGGGATTCACTGAAGCTTTCTTT
CDR3 protein: CASSLGAGGFTEAFF